Below, one T cell receptor (beta chain) is given with its context. Its specificity is not known. The assay was immunoSEQ multiplex PCR, and TCRdb's table has in-frame clones only and misses some. The sample shows 100,000 to 150,000 clones, around 85% of them seen only once. V was cut by 5 bases and J by 9 bases, with 11 bases left in between. CDR3 length equals 11 residues. The germline V gene has CDR1 SGHRS and CDR2 YFSETQ. The data derive from a study of T cell responses to AZD1222 COVID-19 vaccine. Study-wide findings and caveats: Mapped onto spike, vaccine-associated CD4 TCRs spanned it and were dominant at 160-218 and 743-854. Only five to seven AZD1222 recipients were seropositive at baseline.

This chain connects TRBV5-1 to TRBJ1-1, with D unclear. This clonotype originated in an adult who received the AZD1222 COVID-19 vaccine. The specimen comprised peripheral blood, sampled 28 days after the second AZD1222 dose. The CDR3 sequence is CASRTGPQAFF. CDR3 sequence (DNA): TGCGCCAGCAGGACCGGGCCCCAAGCTTTCTTT.